These 22 T cell receptor beta chains share one sample of origin, sequenced in a study of CD8 T cells in Susac syndrome. The RNA input was roughly 0.5 to 1 ug, and it was reverse transcribed with random hexamers. Via MiXCR, TCRdb re-called the immunoSEQ multiplex PCR reads, giving one row per CDR3 protein. The repertoire holds just over 300,000 distinct CDR3 sequences, about 90% seen once, with around 0.07% in the top ten. The source material was CD4+ T cells from PBMCs. These receptors all stem from a human donor with multiple sclerosis.

The rearrangement links TRBV5-4 to TRBJ2-1; 11 bases are a match to TRBD2. The CDR3 loop spans 16 amino acids. V was pared by 4 bases and J by 6 bases, with 9 bases of the junction left unmatched. Germline-derived CDR1 and CDR2 are SGHNT and YYREEE (reference sequence). CDR3: CASSQTSGGYRNEQFF. The CDR3 DNA sequence: TGTGCCAGCAGCCAAACTAGCGGGGGTTACCGCAATGAGCAGTTCTTC.

V is TRBV20-1 and J is TRBJ2-5; D perhaps matches TRBD1 (6 bases). The CDR3 sequence is 14 residues long. The V end was cut by 0 bases, the J end by 7 bases, with 15 bases between. Germline CDR1 DFQATT, CDR2 SNEGSKA (reference sequence). The CDR3 region is CSARETGSRVTQYF. CDR3 bases: TGCAGTGCTAGAGAAACAGGGTCCCGTGTGACCCAGTACTTC.

This clonotype came up once. CDR3 sequence (DNA): TGCGCCAGCAGCTTCGGCCACTGGCTTCGGGGGCGCGGGTATGGCTACACCTTC. It encodes CASSFGHWLRGRGYGYTF. V and J are TRBV4-3 and TRBJ1-2, with D possibly matching TRBD1 (6 bases). This CDR3 has 18 amino acids. Germline V gene data show CDR1 as LGHNA and CDR2 as YSLEER. V shed 5 bases and J shed 5 bases, with 27 bases lying between them.

The rearrangement uses TRBV15 and TRBJ2-5; no definite D call. V was clipped by 1 base and J by 5 bases, with 8 bases between them. Per the germline V gene, CDR1 is LNHNV and CDR2 is YYDKDF (reference sequence). This CDR3 is built from 13 residues. CDR3: CATSRGGPETQYF. Written as DNA, the CDR3 is TGTGCCACCAGCAGAGGGGGTCCGGAGACCCAGTACTTC.

The rearrangement links TRBV5-1 to TRBJ2-3, with 9 bases that match TRBD2. The CDR3 consists of 16 residues. V was clipped by 4 bases and J by 3 bases; unmatched bases: 9. CDR1 SGHRS and CDR2 YFSETQ come from the germline V gene. CDR3 nucleotide sequence: TGCGCCAGCAGCCGCTGGGCGACTAGCGGTACAGATACGCAGTATTTT. It is translated as CASSRWATSGTDTQYF. Filled out from reference TRBV5-1 and TRBJ2-3, the complete variable domain reads KAGVTQTPRYLIKTRGQQVTLSCSPISGHRSVSWYQQTPGQGLQFLFEYFSETQRNKGNFPGRFSGRQFSNSRSEMNVSTLELGDSALYLCASSRWATSGTDTQYFGPGTRLTVL.

This rearrangement joins TRBV27 to TRBJ1-2, with D unresolved. The germline V gene has CDR1 MNHEY and CDR2 SMNVEV (reference sequence). Trimming removed 1 base at V and 5 bases at J, with 11 bases between. The CDR3 runs to 14 residues. DNA of the CDR3: TGTGCCAGCAGTTTATTTTCGGTGGGGTATGGCTACACCTTC. Protein: CASSLFSVGYGYTF.

This chain connects TRBV7-9 to TRBJ1-5; weak D call: TRBD1 (6 bases). In germline, CDR1 is SEHNR, CDR2 FQNEAQ (reference sequence). V lost 5 bases and J 3 bases, leaving 11 bases between the germline ends. The length of the CDR3 is 14 residues. CDR3 sequence: CASSARGYNQPQHF. The CDR3 DNA sequence: TGTGCCAGCAGCGCCAGGGGATACAATCAGCCCCAGCATTTT.

The genes are TRBV2 and TRBJ1-2, with 10 bases fitting TRBD1. The CDR3 covers 12 residues. V shed 9 bases and J 7 bases; nucleotides not matched to a gene: 5. Germline V gives CDR1 SNHLY, CDR2 FYNNEI. The DNA for the CDR3 is TGTGCCAGTAGACAGGGGGCGCTTGGCTACACCTTC. Encoded protein: CASRQGALGYTF.

The chain links TRBV29-1 to TRBJ1-3; D is ambiguous. CDR1 and CDR2 from the germline V gene are SQVTM and ANQGSEA. Trimming took 8 bases from V and 0 from J, leaving 11 bases between them. This CDR3 has 13 amino acids. CDR3 sequence reads: CSCLSPSGNTIYF. The CDR3 DNA follows: TGCAGCTGTCTTAGCCCCTCTGGAAACACCATATATTTT.

V gene TRBV7-9 combines with J gene TRBJ2-7; D gene uncertain. Germline V CDR1 and CDR2: SEHNR, FQNEAQ (reference sequence). V lost 8 bases and J lost 3, with 14 bases in between. The CDR3 is made up of 13 amino acids. CDR3 in DNA: TGTGCCAGCGACGGAGCAGGACGCTACGAGCAGTACTTC. Translated: CASDGAGRYEQYF.

The V call is TRBV3-1, the J call TRBJ2-7; 10 nucleotides match TRBD2. Per germline, CDR1 LGHDT and CDR2 YNNKEL (reference sequence). The length of the CDR3 is 16 residues. The trim removed 3 bases at V and 0 bases at J, leaving 5 bases unmatched. This CDR3 reads CASSHPSGRGSYEQYF. The CDR3 bases are TGTGCCAGCAGCCACCCGAGCGGGAGGGGCTCCTACGAGCAGTACTTC.

This chain links TRBV18 with TRBJ1-3; D not resolved. The CDR3 runs to 17 residues. Trimming took 3 bases from V and 2 from J, leaving 17 bases between them. Germline V CDR1 and CDR2: KGHSH, LQKENI. The CDR3 reads CASSPFSGRGAGNTIYF. The CDR3 nucleotides are TGTGCCAGCTCACCCTTCAGCGGTCGCGGGGCTGGAAACACCATATATTTT.

This chain joins TRBV7-3 and TRBJ2-3; D unresolved. V shed 2 bases and J shed 2 bases, with 8 bases lying between them. Germline V gives CDR1 SGHTA, CDR2 FQGTGA. The CDR3 length is 14 residues. The CDR3 sequence is CASSLGAHTDTQYF. The CDR3 DNA follows: TGTGCCAGCAGCTTAGGAGCGCACACAGATACGCAGTATTTT.

This chain joins TRBV6-4 and TRBJ2-3, with 8 bases fitting TRBD2. Germline trimming cut 2 bases from V and 4 bases from J; bases unmatched to any gene: 5. Germline assignment: CDR1 MRHNA and CDR2 SNTAGT. This CDR3 region has 15 residues. The CDR3 reads CASSDGTRGPDTQYF. The CDR3 coding sequence is TGTGCCAGCAGTGACGGGACTAGAGGGCCAGATACGCAGTATTTT.

The chain employs TRBV19 and TRBJ1-5; perhaps TRBD1 as D (5 bases). Germline assignment: CDR1 LNHDA and CDR2 SQIVND (reference sequence). The CDR3 length is 18 residues. V was trimmed by 2 bases and J by 3 bases, leaving 20 bases between them. This CDR3 is CASSILLQGDLLNQPQHF. The CDR3 nucleotides read TGTGCCAGTAGTATACTTCTCCAGGGTGACCTCCTCAATCAGCCCCAGCATTTT.

The chain joins TRBV19 to TRBJ2-2; D perhaps matches TRBD2 (5 bases). In germline, CDR1 is LNHDA, CDR2 SQIVND (reference sequence). V lost 4 bases and J lost 4, with 13 bases in between. The CDR3 is made up of 15 amino acids. The CDR3 reads CASSTPRGITGELFF. CDR3 bases: TGTGCCAGTAGTACCCCTAGAGGGATCACCGGGGAGCTGTTTTTT.

The chain is built from TRBV23-1 and TRBJ2-1; 12 bases fit TRBD1. TRBV23-1 is marked as an open reading frame, function uncertain. The V segment lost 5 bases and the J segment 8 bases; nucleotides outside the gene matches: 7. The CDR3 loop spans 15 amino acids. The CDR3 protein is CASSTRDRGPDEQFF. The CDR3 DNA is TGCGCCAGCAGTACCCGGGACAGGGGGCCCGATGAGCAGTTCTTC.

The chain couples TRBV5-1 to TRBJ2-6; no reliable D call. CDR1 SGHRS and CDR2 YFSETQ come from the germline V gene. The CDR3 has 15 residues. Trimming left V 0 bases short and J 0 bases short, with 4 bases between. The CDR3 sequence: CASSLGSSGANVLTF. The CDR3 bases are TGCGCCAGCAGCTTGGGCAGCTCTGGGGCCAACGTCCTGACTTTC.

This chain links TRBV7-3 with TRBJ2-1; 9 nucleotides match TRBD2. With V trimmed by 1 base and J by 6 bases, 4 bases remained unmatched. Germline V gene lookup returns CDR1 SGHTA and CDR2 FQGTGA. The CDR3 spans 15 residues. DNA of the CDR3: TGTGCCAGCAGCTTAAGCTTAGCGGGAGTCAATGAGCAGTTCTTC. It translates to CASSLSLAGVNEQFF. The full variable domain, with the rest looked up from reference TRBV7-3 and TRBJ2-1, is GAGVSQTPSNKVTEKGKYVELRCDPISGHTALYWYRQSLGQGPEFLIYFQGTGAADDSGLPNDRFFAVRPEGSVSTLKIQRTERGDSAVYLCASSLSLAGVNEQFFGPGTRLTVL.

V is TRBV24-1 and J is TRBJ2-4, with 9 bases matching TRBD1. J lost 9 bases, V lost 2 bases, and 4 bases had no gene match. Germline V gene lookup returns CDR1 KGHDR and CDR2 SFDVKD. This CDR3 comprises 14 residues. CDR3: CATSDSGQGSIQYF. Written as DNA, the CDR3 is TGTGCCACCAGTGATTCGGGACAGGGATCCATTCAGTACTTC.

The chain has TRBV5-6 and TRBJ2-1; 8 bases are shared with TRBD1. The CDR3 loop spans 15 amino acids. Losses at the gene ends were 4 bases for V and 6 bases for J; bases not matched to a gene: 9. Germline V lookup: CDR1 SGHDT, CDR2 YYEEEE. CDR3 in amino acids: CASSPGTGIINEQFF. The DNA of the CDR3 is TGTGCCAGCAGCCCCGGGACAGGTATTATCAATGAGCAGTTCTTC.

The count of this clonotype is one. The gene calls are TRBV29-1 and TRBJ2-7; 8 bases are shared with TRBD2. Trimming removed 3 bases from V and 7 bases from J; junction bases left unmatched: 8. Per germline, CDR1 SQVTM and CDR2 ANQGSEA. The CDR3 contains 13 residues. The CDR3 loop reads CSVETSATGEQYF. The CDR3 bases are TGCAGCGTTGAGACTAGCGCTACGGGGGAGCAGTACTTC.